The 10 T cell receptor beta chains reported below all come from one sample, sequenced in a study of cytomegalovirus exposure and HLA in healthy donors. 13 Jbeta primers and 60 Vbeta primers were used for the PCR. Generated by immunoSEQ multiplex PCR, the TCRdb table keeps only in-frame clones and is missing some. The sample shows about 210,000 clones, approximately 80% of them seen only once. Sample: PBMCs. These receptor sequences come from a woman between 50 and 59 years old in good health and CMV-seropositive.

The chain recombines TRBV19 with TRBJ1-1; tentative D call: TRBD1 (6 bases). The V and J ends lost 2 bases and 1 base respectively, with 8 bases between them. Germline lookup yields CDR1 LNHDA and CDR2 SQIVND (reference sequence). The CDR3 extends over 14 amino acids. The CDR3 DNA follows: TGTGCCAGTAGTATAACAGGGACGAACACTGAAGCTTTCTTT. Translating gives CASSITGTNTEAFF.

Only one count was recorded for this clone. V is TRBV5-4 and J is TRBJ2-7; D is perhaps TRBD2 (7 bases). The germline CDR1 and CDR2 sequences are SGHNT and YYREEE (reference sequence). The CDR3 spans 13 residues. V lost 2 bases to trimming and J lost 5 bases, with 11 bases between them. The CDR3 region is CASSFGGRNEQYF. The CDR3 nucleotides read TGTGCCAGCAGCTTCGGGGGGCGGAACGAGCAGTACTTC. The full variable domain, with the rest looked up from reference TRBV5-4 and TRBJ2-7, is ETGVTQSPTHLIKTRGQQVTLRCSSQSGHNTVSWYQQALGQGPQFIFQYYREEENGRGNFPPRFSGLQFPNYSSELNVNALELDDSALYLCASSFGGRNEQYFGPGTRLTVT.

The rearrangement joins TRBV7-9 to TRBJ2-7; D is possibly TRBD1 (5 bases). From germline, CDR1 is SEHNR and CDR2 FQNEAQ (reference sequence). V lost 3 bases and J 2 bases, leaving 11 bases between the germline ends. CDR3 size: 14 residues. In DNA, the CDR3 is TGTGCCAGCAGCTTTGACAGTTTAACCTACGAGCAGTACTTC. Translated: CASSFDSLTYEQYF.

The V gene is TRBV5-6, the J gene TRBJ1-5; 9 bases fit TRBD1. The CDR3 length is 17 residues. Germline CDR1 and CDR2: SGHDT and YYEEEE. Trimming took 3 bases from V and 0 from J; bases not matched to a gene: 7. CDR3 DNA sequence: TGTGCCAGCAGCTCACCCGGGACAGGGTTTAGCAATCAGCCCCAGCATTTT. Residues: CASSSPGTGFSNQPQHF.

The chain joins TRBV19 to TRBJ1-6; D is possibly TRBD1 (6 bases). The ends were cut back, 2 bases at V and 7 bases at J, with 12 bases in the middle. From germline, CDR1 is LNHDA and CDR2 SQIVND (reference sequence). The CDR3 covers 15 residues. As DNA, the CDR3 is TGTGCCAGTAGTATACTTGGCAGGGGAAATTCACCCCTCCACTTT. Residues: CASSILGRGNSPLHF.

This sequence joins TRBV28 and TRBJ1-1; D gene unclear. V gave up 2 bases and J gave up 6 bases, with 10 bases separating them. The V gene's germline CDR1 is MDHEN and CDR2 SYDVKM. CDR3 length: 13 amino acids. The CDR3 DNA sequence: TGTGCCAGCAGTTTAATGACGGAGGCTGAAGCTTTCTTT. It codes for CASSLMTEAEAFF.

V and J are TRBV5-1 and TRBJ1-4, with 9 bases that match TRBD1. The V gene end was trimmed by 4 bases and the J gene end by 8 bases; junction bases not matched to a gene: 6. Germline CDR1 SGHRS, CDR2 YFSETQ. The CDR3 is 14 amino acids. Here the CDR3 DNA reads TGCGCCAGCAGCCGGGGACAGGGTGACGAAAAACTGTTTTTT. Protein product: CASSRGQGDEKLFF.

The chain is built from TRBV19 and TRBJ2-5, with 10 bases lining up with TRBD2. This CDR3 has 15 residues. The germline V gene has CDR1 LNHDA and CDR2 SQIVND (reference sequence). With V trimmed by 2 bases and J by 5 bases, 5 bases remained unmatched. CDR3 bases: TGTGCCAGTAGTATATCGGGACTAGCGCAGGAGACCCAGTACTTC. Its protein product is CASSISGLAQETQYF. Variable domain in full (rest from reference TRBV19 and TRBJ2-5): DGGITQSPKYLFRKEGQNVTLSCEQNLNHDAMYWYRQDPGQGLRLIYYSQIVNDFQKGDIAEGYSVSREKKESFPLTVTSAQKNPTAFYLCASSISGLAQETQYFGPGTRLLVL.

The chain carries TRBV7-6 and TRBJ2-2; TRBD2 is a possible D gene (6 bases). Trimming took 5 bases from V and 0 from J, leaving 16 bases between them. Germline V gene lookup returns CDR1 SGHVS and CDR2 FNYEAQ. This CDR3 region has 17 residues. The CDR3 protein is CASSGDSTFANTGELFF. CDR3 in DNA: TGTGCCAGCAGCGGGGACTCGACGTTCGCGAACACCGGGGAGCTGTTTTTT.

Only one count was recorded for this clone. V and J are TRBV19 and TRBJ2-5; D might be TRBD1 (5 bases). Germline V CDR1 and CDR2: LNHDA, SQIVND (reference sequence). This CDR3 spans 14 amino acids. V was trimmed by 3 bases and J by 2 bases, leaving 10 bases between them. The CDR3, as DNA: TGTGCCAGTAGTATTCTCCAGGGACAAGAGACCCAGTACTTC. Its translation: CASSILQGQETQYF.